Given below is one T cell receptor (beta chain) in context. The sample comes from a study of patients and donors after allogeneic stem cell transplantation. CDR3 length: 14 residues. With 0 bases removed from V and 5 bases from J, the gap between germline ends came to 10 bases. Germline CDR1 and CDR2: LNHNV and YYDKDF (reference sequence). Each CDR3 protein is one row after TCRdb ran MiXCR on the RT-PCR reads. Of approximately 410,000 distinct CDR3 sequences detected, around 16% appear once; the ten largest clones hold around 6.8%. The sequenced material came from blood, either unsorted or a sorted T cell fraction (not recorded which). This receptor was obtained from a human donor who was either an allogeneic HSCT recipient or a stem cell or donor lymphocyte infusion donor (not recorded which). It is not recorded whose cells these are; they may come from a transplant donor. The chain is built from TRBV15 and TRBJ1-2; D may be TRBD1 (6 bases). The CDR3 sequence: CATSRDRTVYGYTF. CDR3 nucleotide sequence: TGTGCCACCAGCAGAGATCGGACAGTTTATGGCTACACCTTC.